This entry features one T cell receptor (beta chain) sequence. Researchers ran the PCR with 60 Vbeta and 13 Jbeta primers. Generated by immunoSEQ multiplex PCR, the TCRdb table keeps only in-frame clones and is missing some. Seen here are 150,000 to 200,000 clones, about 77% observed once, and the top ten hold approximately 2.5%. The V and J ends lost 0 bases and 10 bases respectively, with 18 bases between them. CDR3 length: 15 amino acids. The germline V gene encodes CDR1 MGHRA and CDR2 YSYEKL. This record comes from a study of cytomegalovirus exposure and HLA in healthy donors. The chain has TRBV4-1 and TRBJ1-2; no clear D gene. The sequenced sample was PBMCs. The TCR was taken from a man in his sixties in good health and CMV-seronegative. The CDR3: CASSQDRGSGFDYTF. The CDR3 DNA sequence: TGCGCCAGCAGCCAAGATCGCGGTAGTGGCTTTGACTACACCTTC.